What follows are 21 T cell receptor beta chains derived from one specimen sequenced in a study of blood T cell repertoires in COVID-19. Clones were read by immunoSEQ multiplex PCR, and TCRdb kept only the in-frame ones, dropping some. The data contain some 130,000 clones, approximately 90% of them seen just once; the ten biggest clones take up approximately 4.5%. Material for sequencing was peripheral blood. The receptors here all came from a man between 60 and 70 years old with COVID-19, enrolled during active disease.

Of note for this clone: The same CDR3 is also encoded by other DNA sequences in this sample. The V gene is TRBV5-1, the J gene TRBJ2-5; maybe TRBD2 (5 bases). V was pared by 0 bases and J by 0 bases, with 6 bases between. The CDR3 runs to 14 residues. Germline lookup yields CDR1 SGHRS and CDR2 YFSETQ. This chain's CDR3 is CASSLAGNQETQYF. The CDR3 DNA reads TGCGCCAGCAGCTTGGCCGGGAACCAAGAGACCCAGTACTTC.

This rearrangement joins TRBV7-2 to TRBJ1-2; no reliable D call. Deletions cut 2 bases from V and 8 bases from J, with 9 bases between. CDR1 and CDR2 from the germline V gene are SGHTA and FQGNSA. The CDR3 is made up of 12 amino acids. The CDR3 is CASSLSQRGYTF. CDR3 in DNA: TGTGCCAGCAGCTTAAGTCAGCGGGGCTACACCTTC.

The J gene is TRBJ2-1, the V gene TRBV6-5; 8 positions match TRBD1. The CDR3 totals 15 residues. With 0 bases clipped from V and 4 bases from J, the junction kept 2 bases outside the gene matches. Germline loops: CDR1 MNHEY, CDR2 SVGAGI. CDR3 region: CASSYSGTGYNEQFF. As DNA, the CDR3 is TGTGCCAGCAGTTACTCGGGGACAGGATACAATGAGCAGTTCTTC.

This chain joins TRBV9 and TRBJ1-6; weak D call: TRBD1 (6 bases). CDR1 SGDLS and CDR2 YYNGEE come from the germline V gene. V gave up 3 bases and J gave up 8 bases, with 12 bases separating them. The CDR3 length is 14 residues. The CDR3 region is CASSATGFDSPLHF. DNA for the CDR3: TGTGCCAGCAGCGCGACAGGTTTCGATTCACCCCTCCACTTT.

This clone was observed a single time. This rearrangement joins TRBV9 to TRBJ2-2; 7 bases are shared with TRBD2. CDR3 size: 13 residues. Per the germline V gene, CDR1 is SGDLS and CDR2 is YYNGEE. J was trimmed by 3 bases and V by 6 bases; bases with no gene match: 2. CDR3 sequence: CASNGGYTGELFF. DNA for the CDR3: TGTGCCAGCAACGGGGGGTACACCGGGGAGCTGTTTTTT.

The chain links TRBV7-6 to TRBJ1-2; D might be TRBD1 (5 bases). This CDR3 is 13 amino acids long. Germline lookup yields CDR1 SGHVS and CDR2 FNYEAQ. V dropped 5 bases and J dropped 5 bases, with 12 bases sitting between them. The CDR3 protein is CASSLKAGYGYTF. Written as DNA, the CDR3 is TGTGCCAGCAGCCTCAAGGCAGGGTATGGCTACACCTTC.

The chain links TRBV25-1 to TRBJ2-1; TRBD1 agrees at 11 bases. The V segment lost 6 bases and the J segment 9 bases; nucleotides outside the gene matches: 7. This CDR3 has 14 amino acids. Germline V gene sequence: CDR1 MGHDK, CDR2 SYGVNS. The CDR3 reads CASRGGQGASEQFF. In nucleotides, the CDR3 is TGTGCCAGCAGGGGCGGACAGGGGGCCTCTGAGCAGTTCTTC.

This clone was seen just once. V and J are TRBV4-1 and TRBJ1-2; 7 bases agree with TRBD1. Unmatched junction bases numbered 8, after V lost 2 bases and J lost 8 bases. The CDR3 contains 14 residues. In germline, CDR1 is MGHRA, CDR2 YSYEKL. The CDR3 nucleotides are TGCGCCAGCAGCCAACTAACAGGGGCGTTCGGCTACACCTTC. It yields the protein CASSQLTGAFGYTF.

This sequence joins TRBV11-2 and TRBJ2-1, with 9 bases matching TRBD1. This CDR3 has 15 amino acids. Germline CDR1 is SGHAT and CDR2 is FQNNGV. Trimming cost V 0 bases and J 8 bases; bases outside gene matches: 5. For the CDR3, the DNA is TGTGCCAGCAGCTTAGATGGGGGACAGGGCTATGAGCAGTTCTTC. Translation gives CASSLDGGQGYEQFF.

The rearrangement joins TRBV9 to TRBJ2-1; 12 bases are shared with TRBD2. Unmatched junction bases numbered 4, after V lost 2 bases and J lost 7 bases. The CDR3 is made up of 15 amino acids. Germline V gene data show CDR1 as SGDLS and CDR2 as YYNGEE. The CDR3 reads CASSVSSGGENEQFF. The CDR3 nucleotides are TGTGCCAGCAGCGTCTCTAGCGGGGGGGAGAATGAGCAGTTCTTC.

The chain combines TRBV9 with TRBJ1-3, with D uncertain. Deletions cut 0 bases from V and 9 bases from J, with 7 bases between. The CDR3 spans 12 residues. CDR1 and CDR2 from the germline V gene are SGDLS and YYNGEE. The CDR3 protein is CASSVDRGTIYF. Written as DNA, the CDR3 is TGTGCCAGCAGCGTAGACCGCGGCACCATATATTTT.

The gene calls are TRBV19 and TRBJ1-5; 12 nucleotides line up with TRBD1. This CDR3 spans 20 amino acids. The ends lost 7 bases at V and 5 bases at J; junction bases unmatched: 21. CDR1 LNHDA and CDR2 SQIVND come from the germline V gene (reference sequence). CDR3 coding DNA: TGTGCCAGTACGCATAAGGATGGGACAGGGGGCTTTTATGGGGATCAGCCCCAGCATTTT. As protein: CASTHKDGTGGFYGDQPQHF.

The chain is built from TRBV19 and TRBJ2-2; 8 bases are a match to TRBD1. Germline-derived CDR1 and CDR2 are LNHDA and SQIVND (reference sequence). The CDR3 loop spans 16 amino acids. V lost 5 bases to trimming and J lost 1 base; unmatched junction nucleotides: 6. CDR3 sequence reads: CASSWGTGLNTGELFF. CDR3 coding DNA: TGTGCCAGTAGTTGGGGGACAGGTTTGAACACCGGGGAGCTGTTTTTT.

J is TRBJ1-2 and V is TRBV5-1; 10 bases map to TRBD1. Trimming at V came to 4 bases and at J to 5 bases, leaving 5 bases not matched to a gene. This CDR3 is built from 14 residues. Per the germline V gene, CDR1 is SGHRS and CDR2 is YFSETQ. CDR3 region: CASSPDRGLYGYTF. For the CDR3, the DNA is TGCGCCAGCAGCCCCGACAGGGGGCTGTATGGCTACACCTTC.

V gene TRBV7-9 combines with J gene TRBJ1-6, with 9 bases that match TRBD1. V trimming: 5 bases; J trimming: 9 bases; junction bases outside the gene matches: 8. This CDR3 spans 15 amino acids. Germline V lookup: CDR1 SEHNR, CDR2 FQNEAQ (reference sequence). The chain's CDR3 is CASSRGQGVPSPLHF. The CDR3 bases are TGTGCCAGCAGCCGGGGACAGGGAGTTCCTTCACCCCTCCACTTT.

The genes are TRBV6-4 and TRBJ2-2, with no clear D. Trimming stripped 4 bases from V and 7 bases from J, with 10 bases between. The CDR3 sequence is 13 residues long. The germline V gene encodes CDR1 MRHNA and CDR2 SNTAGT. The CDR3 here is CASSALRGGELFF. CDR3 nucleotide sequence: TGTGCCAGCAGTGCCCTCCGAGGCGGGGAGCTGTTTTTT.

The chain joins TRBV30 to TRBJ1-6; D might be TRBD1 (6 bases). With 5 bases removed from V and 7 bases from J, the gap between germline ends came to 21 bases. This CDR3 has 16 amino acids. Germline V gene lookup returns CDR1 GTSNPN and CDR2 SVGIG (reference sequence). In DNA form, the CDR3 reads TGTGCCTGGGTCCCCGCCGGGACACCTAAAAATTCACCCCTCCACTTT. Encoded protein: CAWVPAGTPKNSPLHF.

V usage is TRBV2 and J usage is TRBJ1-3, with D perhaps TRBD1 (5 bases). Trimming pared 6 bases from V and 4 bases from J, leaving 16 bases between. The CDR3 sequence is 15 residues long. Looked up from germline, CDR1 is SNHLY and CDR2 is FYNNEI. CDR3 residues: CASSQAGSQGNTIYF. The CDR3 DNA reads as TGTGCCAGCAGCCAGGCAGGGTCGCAGGGAAACACCATATATTTT.

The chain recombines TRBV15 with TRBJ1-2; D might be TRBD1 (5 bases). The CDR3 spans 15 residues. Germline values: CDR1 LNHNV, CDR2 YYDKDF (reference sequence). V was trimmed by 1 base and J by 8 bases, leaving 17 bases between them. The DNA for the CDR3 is TGTGCCACCAGCAGAGCAGAGGACAACTTAGAGGGCTACACCTTC. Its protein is CATSRAEDNLEGYTF.

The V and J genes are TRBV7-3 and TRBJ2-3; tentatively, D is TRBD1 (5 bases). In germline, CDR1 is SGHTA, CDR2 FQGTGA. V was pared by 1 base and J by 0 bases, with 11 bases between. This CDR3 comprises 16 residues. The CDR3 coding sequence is TGTGCCAGCAGCTTAAGCAGGGTTTTGAGCACAGATACGCAGTATTTT. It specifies CASSLSRVLSTDTQYF.

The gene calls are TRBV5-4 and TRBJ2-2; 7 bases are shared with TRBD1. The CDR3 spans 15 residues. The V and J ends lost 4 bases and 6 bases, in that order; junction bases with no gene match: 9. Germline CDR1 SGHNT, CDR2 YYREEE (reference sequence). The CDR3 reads CASSKFTGVAGELFF. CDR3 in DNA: TGTGCCAGCAGCAAATTTACAGGGGTGGCCGGGGAGCTGTTTTTT. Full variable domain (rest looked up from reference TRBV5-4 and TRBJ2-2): ETGVTQSPTHLIKTRGQQVTLRCSSQSGHNTVSWYQQALGQGPQFIFQYYREEENGRGNFPPRFSGLQFPNYSSELNVNALELDDSALYLCASSKFTGVAGELFFGEGSRLTVL.